This paragraph covers one T cell receptor (beta chain) sequence. Its antigen is currently unknown. cDNA reverse transcribed from extracted RNA served as the sequencing template. Measured with immunoSEQ multiplex PCR; TCRdb has only the in-frame clones, and not every one. The data contain about 130,000 clones, around 60% of them singletons. Trimming took off 7 bases at V and 6 bases at J, with 19 bases between the two ends. There are 15 residues in the CDR3. The germline gives CDR1 SNHLY, CDR2 FYNNEI. This specimen belongs to a study of CD8+ T cells in alopecia areata. The wider study: The drug, tofacitinib, lasted 6 to 18 months, followed by 6 months off drug. Study-wide findings and caveats: Scalp specimens additionally yield sequences from normal skin's resident alphabeta T cells. Clarity of TCR sharing across patients fell short of that in mice, possibly HLA-related.

V usage is TRBV2 and J usage is TRBJ2-1; D ambiguous. Sample: CD4+ T cells sorted from blood, taken at week 0. The receptor comes from a human donor with alopecia areata. The CDR3 coding sequence is TGTGCCAGCACACCTTTGACGGCTCTCCCCAATGAGCAGTTCTTC. This sequence encodes CASTPLTALPNEQFF.